These 24 T cell receptor beta chains share one sample of origin, sequenced in a study of T cell responses to AZD1222 COVID-19 vaccine (dated by TCRdb to about 2021). The library was made by the immunoSEQ multiplex PCR assay. TCRdb's version of the immuneACCESS table is confined to in-frame rearrangements and falls short of the full clone set. An unresolved V gene accounts for under half of the shortfall where checked; the remainder is of unknown origin. The sample data list over 100,000 clones, and approximately 89% of these were observed just once. The top ten constitute approximately 3% of the sample. Reading the label with the study, this specimen's time point is: about 28 days (+/-7) after the second vaccine dose. The label giving this sample's treatment or condition can be read as: meningococcal conjugate vaccine given as trial control. Specimen: peripheral blood, collected 28 days after the second dose of the MenACWY control vaccine. The receptor set was obtained from an adult who received the MenACWY meningococcal vaccine as a control.

The gene calls are TRBV19 and TRBJ1-1, with D tentatively TRBD1 (5 bases). The CDR3 consists of 13 residues. Germline lookup yields CDR1 LNHDA and CDR2 SQIVND (reference sequence). V was pared by 7 bases and J by 4 bases, with 13 bases between. The CDR3 sequence: CASKSQGPTEAFF. The CDR3 DNA is TGTGCCAGTAAATCCCAGGGACCCACTGAAGCTTTCTTT.

This clone was detected only once. DNA of the CDR3: TGTGCCAGCAGTAGGACGCGAGCAACTAATGAAAAACTGTTTTTT. As protein: CASSRTRATNEKLFF. V gene TRBV6-5 combines with J gene TRBJ1-4; D remains unclear. Trimming removed 5 bases at V and 0 bases at J, with 10 bases between. The V gene's germline CDR1 is MNHEY and CDR2 SVGAGI. The CDR3 sequence is 15 residues long.

The chain combines TRBV9 with TRBJ1-2; D is unresolved. V was pared by 0 bases and J by 0 bases, with 9 bases between. The CDR3 totals 15 residues. Germline CDR1 reads SGDLS; CDR2 reads YYNGEE. The CDR3, as DNA: TGTGCCAGCAGCGTAGACAGCTCGCCTAACTATGGCTACACCTTC. Translated, it gives CASSVDSSPNYGYTF.

J is TRBJ1-6 and V is TRBV3-1 (or the pseudogene TRBV3-2), with D possibly matching TRBD1 (6 bases). Germline loops: CDR1 LGHDT, CDR2 YNNKEL (reference sequence). CDR3 size: 14 residues. The V and J ends lost 3 bases and 6 bases respectively, with 9 bases between them. This CDR3 is CASSHGRGNSPLHF. The CDR3 DNA is TGTGCCAGCAGCCACGGCAGGGGTAATTCACCCCTCCACTTT.

Regarding this clone: At one boundary the junction diverges from the germline segment, which might be a read error. The chain has TRBV7-7 and TRBJ2-5; 7 nucleotides align to TRBD2. This CDR3 is built from 14 residues. Germline CDR1 is SSHAT and CDR2 is FNYEAQ (reference sequence). Here the CDR3 reads CASSFGGGQETQYF. CDR3 bases: TGTGCTAGCAGCTTTGGGGGGGGACAAGAGACCCAGTACTTC.

This clone was detected a few times. The gene calls are TRBV14 and TRBJ2-2; D gene unclear. Per the germline V gene, CDR1 is SGHDN and CDR2 is FVKESK. The CDR3 has 15 residues. Deletions cut 10 bases from V and 3 bases from J, with 18 bases between. The CDR3 DNA sequence: TGTGCCACCCATTCCGTTGAGACTCACACCGGGGAGCTGTTTTTT. Protein product: CATHSVETHTGELFF.

This chain joins TRBV5-1 and TRBJ1-3; 11 nucleotides align to TRBD1. Trimming removed 0 bases from V and 2 bases from J; junction bases left unmatched: 4. The CDR3 loop spans 17 amino acids. CDR1 and CDR2 from the germline V gene are SGHRS and YFSETQ. The CDR3 DNA follows: TGCGCCAGCAGCTTGGAAATGGGACAGGGGGCTGGAAACACCATATATTTT. It codes for CASSLEMGQGAGNTIYF. The whole variable domain, remainder taken from reference TRBV5-1 and TRBJ1-3, is KAGVTQTPRYLIKTRGQQVTLSCSPISGHRSVSWYQQTPGQGLQFLFEYFSETQRNKGNFPGRFSGRQFSNSRSEMNVSTLELGDSALYLCASSLEMGQGAGNTIYFGEGSWLTVV.

This chain joins TRBV5-1 and TRBJ2-2, with 10 bases that match TRBD1. There are 15 residues in the CDR3. V dropped 0 bases and J dropped 5; count of bases not matched to a gene: 1. Germline CDR1 SGHRS, CDR2 YFSETQ. CDR3 nucleotide sequence: TGCGCCAGCAGCTTGGTGGGACAGGGGACCGGGGAGCTGTTTTTT. This gives the protein CASSLVGQGTGELFF.

The gene calls are TRBV3-1 (or the pseudogene TRBV3-2) and TRBJ2-1, with 9 bases lining up with TRBD1. The CDR3 sequence is 17 residues long. In germline, CDR1 is LGHDT, CDR2 YNNKEL (reference sequence). The J segment lost 9 bases and the V segment lost 0 bases, leaving 12 bases of the junction unmatched. CDR3 region: CASSQDGGLQGAGEQFF. CDR3 nucleotide sequence: TGTGCCAGCAGCCAAGATGGGGGCCTACAGGGGGCCGGTGAGCAGTTCTTC.

This clone was seen only once. The chain combines TRBV28 with TRBJ1-1; D remains unclear. The CDR3 covers 14 residues. The V end lost 1 base, the J end lost 7 bases, and 13 bases lay between the germline ends. Germline CDR1 MDHEN, CDR2 SYDVKM. CDR3 in amino acids: CASSLSGIFSEAFF. DNA of the CDR3: TGTGCCAGCAGTTTATCGGGCATCTTCAGTGAAGCTTTCTTT. Using reference TRBV28 and TRBJ1-1 for the parts outside the CDR3, the full variable domain is DVKVTQSSRYLVKRTGEKVFLECVQDMDHENMFWYRQDPGLGLRLIYFSYDVKMKEKGDIPEGYSVSREKKERFSLILESASTNQTSMYLCASSLSGIFSEAFFGQGTRLTVV.

This clone was found once. The rearrangement uses TRBV19 and TRBJ1-6, with D unresolved. The V end lost 0 bases, the J end lost 9 bases, and 12 bases lay between the germline ends. Germline CDR1 reads LNHDA; CDR2 reads SQIVND (reference sequence). The CDR3 sequence is 15 residues long. CDR3 nucleotide sequence: TGTGCCAGTAGTATAGACTGGGGTTTTCGTTCACCCCTCCACTTT. This encodes CASSIDWGFRSPLHF.

This chain uses TRBV5-1 with TRBJ2-3; D not resolved. CDR1 is SGHRS, CDR2 YFSETQ, per germline. The V end was cut by 1 base, the J end by 4 bases, with 7 bases between. The CDR3 totals 13 residues. The CDR3 region is CASSLQGSDTQYF. The CDR3 DNA reads TGCGCCAGCAGCTTGCAAGGTTCAGATACGCAGTATTTT.

The genes are TRBV10-1 and TRBJ1-1; D not resolved. The germline V and J ends were trimmed by 5 bases and 6 bases, with 13 bases remaining between them. The CDR3 runs 13 residues. Germline loops: CDR1 WNHNN, CDR2 SYGVQD (reference sequence). CDR3 residues: CASSYGHRAEAFF. CDR3 in DNA: TGCGCCAGCAGTTATGGGCACCGCGCTGAAGCTTTCTTT.

The DNA for the CDR3 is TGTGCCAGCAGTCCGGGACTAGCGGCGTCGGAGAAGTTCTTC. It encodes CASSPGLAASEKFF. V is TRBV7-2 and J is TRBJ2-1; 11 bases align to TRBD2. Germline CDR1 SGHTA, CDR2 FQGNSA. The V segment lost 6 bases and the J segment 14 bases; nucleotides outside the gene matches: 12. The CDR3 is made up of 14 amino acids.

V is TRBV7-9 and J is TRBJ1-6, with 9 bases that match TRBD1. Germline values: CDR1 SEHNR, CDR2 FQNEAQ (reference sequence). V lost 4 bases and J lost 7; bases outside the gene matches: 5. The CDR3 consists of 15 residues. DNA for the CDR3: TGTGCCAGCAGCTCTTTAGGACAGGGGAATTCACCCCTCCACTTT. This translates into CASSSLGQGNSPLHF.

Concerning this clone: At the DNA level, this CDR3 is encoded by other sequences in the same sample as well. The chain joins TRBV19 to TRBJ1-1; 9 bases align to TRBD1. The CDR3 is 14 residues long. V dropped 3 bases and J dropped 5; count of bases not matched to a gene: 4. Germline CDR1 is LNHDA and CDR2 is SQIVND (reference sequence). This chain's CDR3 is CASSMGQGGTEAFF. In DNA, the CDR3 is TGTGCCAGTAGTATGGGACAGGGAGGGACTGAAGCTTTCTTT.

The V and J genes are TRBV5-1 and TRBJ2-7; 8 bases align to TRBD1. Germline values: CDR1 SGHRS, CDR2 YFSETQ. CDR3 size: 17 residues. V lost 0 bases, J lost 1 base, and 9 bases stayed unmatched. The CDR3, as DNA: TGCGCCAGCAGCTTGGCCCAAAGTTACAGGGGGTCCTACGAGCAGTACTTC. This codes for CASSLAQSYRGSYEQYF.

This chain joins TRBV18 and TRBJ1-1, with D unresolved. The CDR3 has 13 amino acids. Germline lookup yields CDR1 KGHSH and CDR2 LQKENI. V was pared by 2 bases and J by 6 bases, with 10 bases between. The CDR3 reads CASSPGQDAEAFF. As DNA, the CDR3 is TGTGCCAGCTCACCAGGGCAGGACGCTGAAGCTTTCTTT.

A single count supports this clone. The chain has TRBV2 and TRBJ1-6, with TRBD1 matching over 10 bases. The J segment lost 7 bases and the V segment lost 2 bases, leaving 5 bases of the junction unmatched. The CDR3 length is 16 residues. Germline values: CDR1 SNHLY, CDR2 FYNNEI. This CDR3 is CASSELGTGENSPLHF. CDR3 in DNA: TGTGCCAGCAGTGAATTGGGGACAGGGGAGAATTCACCCCTCCACTTT.

The chain joins TRBV2 to TRBJ1-5; possibly TRBD1 for D (6 bases). Looked up from germline, CDR1 is SNHLY and CDR2 is FYNNEI. The CDR3 has 14 amino acids. Trimming took off 8 bases at V and 5 bases at J, with 16 bases between the two ends. The DNA of the CDR3 is TGTGCCAGCCAGGCAGGGGCTACCTATCAGCCCCAGCATTTT. This codes for CASQAGATYQPQHF. Variable domain in full (rest from reference TRBV2 and TRBJ1-5): EPEVTQTPSHQVTQMGQEVILRCVPISNHLYFYWYRQILGQKVEFLVSFYNNEISEKSEIFDDQFSVERPDGSNFTLKIRSTKLEDSAMYFCASQAGATYQPQHFGDGTRLSIL.

The chain employs TRBV2 and TRBJ2-5; TRBD1 or TRBD2 may be the D gene (5 bases each). Germline loops: CDR1 SNHLY, CDR2 FYNNEI. The CDR3 covers 19 residues. V was clipped by 2 bases and J by 1 base, with 23 bases between them. For the CDR3, the DNA is TGTGCCAGCAGTGAACCCCGGGACCTCCTAGTACCGATCCAAGAGACCCAGTACTTC. The encoded protein is CASSEPRDLLVPIQETQYF. The variable domain in full, completed from reference TRBV2 and TRBJ2-5, reads EPEVTQTPSHQVTQMGQEVILRCVPISNHLYFYWYRQILGQKVEFLVSFYNNEISEKSEIFDDQFSVERPDGSNFTLKIRSTKLEDSAMYFCASSEPRDLLVPIQETQYFGPGTRLLVL.

The V call is TRBV7-8, the J call TRBJ1-1, with a tentative D call TRBD1 (5 bases). V lost 1 base to trimming and J lost 6 bases, with 15 bases between them. The CDR3 consists of 15 residues. The germline CDR1 and CDR2 sequences are SGHVS and FQNEAQ. The CDR3 loop is CASSLVGQGNAEAFF. In DNA form, the CDR3 reads TGTGCCAGCAGCTTAGTGGGGCAGGGTAATGCTGAAGCTTTCTTT.

This clone was picked up one time. This chain connects TRBV7-9 to TRBJ1-1; 9 bases are a match to TRBD1. Germline values: CDR1 SEHNR, CDR2 FQNEAQ (reference sequence). This CDR3 has 19 amino acids. V shed 3 bases, J shed 1 base, and the junction held 15 bases outside the gene matches. CDR3 sequence reads: CASSFQPSRDRVGNTEAFF. The CDR3 DNA is TGTGCCAGCAGCTTCCAACCTTCACGGGACAGGGTTGGGAACACTGAAGCTTTCTTT.

This rearrangement joins TRBV2 to TRBJ1-1; maybe TRBD1 (5 bases). Trimming shortened V by 6 bases and J by 1 base, and 15 bases separated the two germline ends. The CDR3 runs 15 residues. Germline lookup yields CDR1 SNHLY and CDR2 FYNNEI. The CDR3 region has the DNA TGTGCCAGCAGCGCCGGGGCAATGAGGAACACTGAAGCTTTCTTT. It encodes CASSAGAMRNTEAFF.